This T cell receptor beta chain was captured in a study of CD8 T cells in Susac syndrome. The authors sequenced TCR beta from blood CD8+ and CD4+ T cells. The CD8+ and CD4+ T cells were isolated magnetically using a negative isolation approach, whereas the TEMRA cells were enriched by FACS. V lost 8 bases, J lost 3 bases, and 6 bases stayed unmatched. This CDR3 is built from 13 residues. Germline V lookup: CDR1 WNHNN, CDR2 SYGVQD (reference sequence). cDNA came from around 0.5 to 1 ug RNA primed by random hexamers. Amplification of TCR beta CDR3 was carried out by immunoSEQ multiplex PCR, which covered 54 Vbeta and 13 Jbeta segments. One entry per CDR3 protein, called by TCRdb with MiXCR from the immunoSEQ multiplex PCR reads. This table has 130,000 or so distinct CDR3 sequences, around 94% appearing once.

This TCR derives from a human donor with Susac syndrome. Sequenced material: CD8+ T cells from PBMCs. The chain recombines TRBV10-1 with TRBJ2-5, with 7 bases aligning to TRBD1. CDR3 nucleotides: TGCGCCAGCGGGACCGGGACAGAAGAGACCCAGTACTTC. This sequence encodes CASGTGTEETQYF.